The 11 T cell receptor beta chains presented below share a single source sample, sequenced in a study of T cell responses to AZD1222 COVID-19 vaccine. Libraries were prepared by immunoSEQ multiplex PCR; TCRdb keeps only in-frame clonotypes and omits some of them. This sample carries 150,000 or so clones, around 92% of them seen once, and the ten largest clones take about 1.9%. The material was peripheral blood, obtained on day 0 of AZD1222 vaccination. These receptors all come from an adult in good health.

This clone showed up just once. This sequence joins TRBV4-1 and TRBJ1-5; D might be TRBD1 (6 bases). V was pared by 4 bases and J by 1 base, with 20 bases between. Germline CDR1 reads MGHRA; CDR2 reads YSYEKL. CDR3 size: 18 residues. The chain's CDR3 is CASSRRTDSAKSNQPQHF. CDR3 sequence (DNA): TGCGCCAGCAGCCGAAGAACGGACAGCGCGAAAAGCAATCAGCCCCAGCATTTT.

The V gene is TRBV7-9, the J gene TRBJ1-1; D gene ambiguous. Germline CDR1 reads SEHNR; CDR2 reads FQNEAQ (reference sequence). This CDR3 is 15 amino acids long. V lost 1 base to trimming and J lost 4 bases, with 13 bases between them. The CDR3 loop reads CASSLGLEGSTEAFF. The CDR3 coding sequence is TGTGCCAGCAGCTTAGGCCTAGAGGGTTCCACTGAAGCTTTCTTT.

The chain joins TRBV5-1 to TRBJ2-3; 8 nucleotides align to TRBD1. Per the germline V gene, CDR1 is SGHRS and CDR2 is YFSETQ. The trim removed 0 bases at V and 5 bases at J, leaving 8 bases unmatched. The CDR3 is made up of 16 amino acids. CDR3 coding DNA: TGCGCCAGCAGCTTGGAGGCAGGGGGCGCGAAAGATACGCAGTATTTT. It translates to CASSLEAGGAKDTQYF.

The chain recombines TRBV10-2 with TRBJ2-6; D unresolved. The germline V gene encodes CDR1 WSHSY and CDR2 SAAADI. The CDR3 is 15 residues long. Trimming pared 3 bases from V and 0 bases from J, leaving 6 bases between. The CDR3 DNA sequence: TGCGCCAGCAGTGAATTAGCCTCTGGGGCCAACGTCCTGACTTTC. Translation: CASSELASGANVLTF.

The rearrangement links TRBV11-2 to TRBJ2-5, with unresolved D. The CDR3 is 13 amino acids. Trimming cost V 1 base and J 4 bases, with 7 bases left between them. CDR1 SGHAT and CDR2 FQNNGV come from the germline V gene. The CDR3 nucleotides are TGTGCCAGCAGCTTAGTAAGGCGAGAGACCCAGTACTTC. Encoded protein: CASSLVRRETQYF.

As for this clone: Distinct nucleotide sequences in the sample also encode this CDR3. The genes are TRBV7-2 and TRBJ2-5; 16 bases map to TRBD2. CDR1 is SGHTA and CDR2 is FQGNSA in the germline V gene. This CDR3 region has 16 residues. Losses at the gene ends were 5 bases for V and 2 bases for J; bases not matched to a gene: 2. The CDR3 DNA sequence: TGTGCCAGCAGCCTGGGACTAGCGGGGGGGCAAGAGACCCAGTACTTC. Translation gives CASSLGLAGGQETQYF.

The chain employs TRBV25-1 and TRBJ2-7, with 7 bases aligning to TRBD1. Losses at the gene ends were 3 bases for V and 3 bases for J; bases not matched to a gene: 8. CDR1 and CDR2 from the germline V gene are MGHDK and SYGVNS. The CDR3 covers 15 residues. CDR3 bases: TGTGCCAGCAGTGACGACCGGGACAGCGTCTACGAGCAGTACTTC. Protein sequence: CASSDDRDSVYEQYF.

DNA for the CDR3: TGCAGTGCCCCACAACTCACTGAAGCTTTCTTT. This sequence encodes CSAPQLTEAFF. The rearrangement joins TRBV20-1 to TRBJ1-1; no clear D gene. CDR3 size: 11 residues. Trimming left V 6 bases short and J 4 bases short, with 9 bases between. Germline lookup yields CDR1 DFQATT and CDR2 SNEGSKA (reference sequence).

The rearrangement uses TRBV12-3 or TRBV12-4 and TRBJ2-1; D is undetermined. Trimming took 0 bases from V and 6 from J, leaving 6 bases between them. CDR3 length: 13 amino acids. The CDR3 bases are TGTGCCAGCAGTTTAGCGACGAGCAATGAGCAGTTCTTC. It codes for CASSLATSNEQFF.

The chain links TRBV9 to TRBJ1-2; tentative D call: TRBD1 (5 bases). The germline V and J ends were trimmed by 5 bases and 8 bases, with 16 bases remaining between them. Germline V gene data show CDR1 as SGDLS and CDR2 as YYNGEE. This CDR3 comprises 13 residues. For the CDR3, the DNA is TGTGCCAGCAGTGCAAGGGGCAGGGACGGCTACACCTTC. Protein product: CASSARGRDGYTF.

Here the CDR3 reads CASSLFGRDGQETQYF. The CDR3 nucleotides are TGCGCCAGCAGCTTGTTTGGGCGGGACGGGCAAGAGACCCAGTACTTC. The rearrangement links TRBV5-1 to TRBJ2-5; tentative D call: TRBD2 (6 bases). The V and J ends lost 1 base and 2 bases respectively, with 15 bases between them. The CDR3 contains 16 residues. Germline V gene lookup returns CDR1 SGHRS and CDR2 YFSETQ.